This TCR beta chain was identified during a study of cytomegalovirus exposure and HLA in healthy donors (TCRdb year 2017). A note on the overall study: A later analysis indicated that the 100 to 150 validation repertoires were generated on the platform also employed for the approximately 670 repertoires of the first cohort. The study aimed to test whether cataloging public T cell receptors could reveal signatures of past pathogen exposure. Besides the first cohort of 666 subjects, a separate validation cohort made up of roughly 120 different subjects was used. To predict cytomegalovirus infection status, the study brought together high-throughput TCR immunosequencing, statistical association of individual TCRs with disease status, and machine learning.

Here is what the overall study found, with its caveats: Most TCR sequences were seen in very few donors, while some public TCRs were found in many individuals. In vitro tests confirmed that a few of the cytomegalovirus-associated TCR beta chains recognize cytomegalovirus antigens. The validation cohort had no HLA typing available for a later analysis, so co-occurrence within that cohort was assessed over all 120 or so repertoires. According to the authors, the approach could potentially be generalized to other disease states and immunological phenotypes. Cytomegalovirus status was reported to be diagnosed by the classifier with high specificity and sensitivity in both the original and validation cohorts. The study gave a list of over 150 TCR beta chains associated with cytomegalovirus. A later analysis found that TCRs clustered in the first cohort also tended to co-occur in the roughly 120 validation repertoires, with more than 90% of cluster scores above 0.

Donors formed part of the validation cohort, which comprised about 120 subjects and was distinct from the first cohort of 550 to 850 subjects. Concerning this clone itself: Its antigen is not yet known. Within one base of it there is no much larger clone, and no base qualities were kept.

The CDR3 starts with the cysteine, ends with the phenylalanine, and has 15 residues. The entry retains the CDR3 DNA only, 45 bases that are in frame from base 1. The junction shows trimming of 7 bases on V and 0 bases on J, plus 14 bases between the germline ends. The germline V gene (reference sequence) provides CDR1 SGHNT and CDR2 YYREEE. The library was produced with the immunoSEQ multiplex PCR assay. On the study's bioinformatics: A statistical classification framework was developed to diagnose cytomegalovirus status using the catalog of TCR beta chain sequences. Here the immuneACCESS table is served through TCRdb, limited to in-frame sequences with V and J called. Missing clones are a known gap in these copies; in checked studies unresolved V genes cover under half, and the rest lacks a known reason. From that table come the V and J calls and clone size; the DNA was used to work out D and trimming. The sample records around 190,000 clones, 85% of which are singletons. Approximately 16% of the sample belongs to the ten largest clones.

The specimen sequenced was PBMCs. This TCR was sampled from a man aged 18 to 29 in good health and CMV-seropositive. Here the chain combines TRBV5-4 and TRBJ1-3; the best D guess is TRBD1, with 5 bases matching. The DNA is as follows: TGTGCCAGCTTCCCCCTCGGGGGCTCTGGAAACACCATATATTTT. It codes for CASFPLGGSGNTIYF.